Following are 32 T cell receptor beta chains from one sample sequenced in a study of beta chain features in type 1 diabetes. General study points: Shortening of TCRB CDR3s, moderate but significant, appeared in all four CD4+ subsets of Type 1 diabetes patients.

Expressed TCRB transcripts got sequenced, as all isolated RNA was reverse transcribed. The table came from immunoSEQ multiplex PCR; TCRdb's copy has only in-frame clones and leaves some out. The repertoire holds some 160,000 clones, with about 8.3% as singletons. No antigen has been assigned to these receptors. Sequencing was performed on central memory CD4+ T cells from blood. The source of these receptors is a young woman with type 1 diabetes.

The CDR3 nucleotides read TGTGCCAGCAGCTCAATGGGGGGGGACGGGGAGCTGTTTTTT. Translating gives CASSSMGGDGELFF. The chain carries TRBV7-2 and TRBJ2-2; 7 bases fit TRBD2. Germline lookup yields CDR1 SGHTA and CDR2 FQGNSA. V was clipped by 4 bases and J by 7 bases; unmatched bases: 6. The CDR3 totals 14 residues.

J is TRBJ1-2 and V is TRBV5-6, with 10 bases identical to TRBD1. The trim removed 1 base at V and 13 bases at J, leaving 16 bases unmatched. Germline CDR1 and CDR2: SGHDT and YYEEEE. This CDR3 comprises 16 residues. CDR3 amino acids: CASSLPTDRGRIPGTF. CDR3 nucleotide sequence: TGTGCCAGCAGCTTGCCCACCGACAGGGGGCGCATCCCTGGCACCTTC.

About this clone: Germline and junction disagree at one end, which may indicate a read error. The CDR3 loop reads CASSLGGLRGHF. The DNA of the CDR3 is TGTGCCAGCAGCTTAGGGGGACTGCGGGGGCATTTT. The rearrangement joins TRBV11-2 to TRBJ2-3; tentatively, D is TRBD2 (7 bases). The CDR3 loop spans 12 amino acids. Looked up from germline, CDR1 is SGHAT and CDR2 is FQNNGV.

CDR3: CASSGQGNGYTF. The CDR3 DNA is TGTGCCAGCAGTGGACAGGGGAATGGCTACACCTTC. The chain joins TRBV6-6 to TRBJ1-2; 9 bases match TRBD1. This CDR3 is built from 12 residues. The germline CDR1 and CDR2 sequences are MNHNY and SVGAGI (reference sequence). With 5 bases clipped from V and 6 bases from J, the junction kept 1 base outside the gene matches.

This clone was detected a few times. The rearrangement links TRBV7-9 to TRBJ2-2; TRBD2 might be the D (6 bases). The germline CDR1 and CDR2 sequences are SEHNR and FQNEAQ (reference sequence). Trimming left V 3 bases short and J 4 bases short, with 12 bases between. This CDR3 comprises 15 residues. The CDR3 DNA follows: TGTGCCAGCAGCTTGCGGGGTGGAGGCACCGGGGAGCTGTTTTTT. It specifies CASSLRGGGTGELFF.

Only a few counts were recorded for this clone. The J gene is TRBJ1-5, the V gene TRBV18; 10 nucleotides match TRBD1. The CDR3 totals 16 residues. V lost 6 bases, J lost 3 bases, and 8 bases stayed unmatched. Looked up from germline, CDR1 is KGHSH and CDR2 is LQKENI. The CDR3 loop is CASSRGTGDINQPQHF. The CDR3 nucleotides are TGTGCCAGCTCCCGCGGGACAGGGGACATCAATCAGCCCCAGCATTTT.

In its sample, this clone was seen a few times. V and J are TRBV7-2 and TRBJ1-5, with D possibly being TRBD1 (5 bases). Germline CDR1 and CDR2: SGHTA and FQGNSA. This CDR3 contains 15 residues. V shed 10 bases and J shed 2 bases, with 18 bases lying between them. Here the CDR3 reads CATTPGGVGNQPQHF. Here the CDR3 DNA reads TGTGCCACCACGCCCGGGGGGGTTGGCAATCAGCCCCAGCATTTT.

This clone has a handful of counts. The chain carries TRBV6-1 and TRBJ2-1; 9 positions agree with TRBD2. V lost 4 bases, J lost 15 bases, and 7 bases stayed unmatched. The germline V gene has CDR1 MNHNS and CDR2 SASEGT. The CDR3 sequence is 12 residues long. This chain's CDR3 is CASSGHSGSAFF. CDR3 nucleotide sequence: TGTGCCAGCAGTGGACATAGCGGGAGTGCGTTCTTC.

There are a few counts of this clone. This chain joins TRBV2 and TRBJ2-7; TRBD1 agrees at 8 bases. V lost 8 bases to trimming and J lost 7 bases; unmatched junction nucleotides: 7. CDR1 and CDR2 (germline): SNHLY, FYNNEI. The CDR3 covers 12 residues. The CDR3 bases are TGTGCCAGCGGGACAGGAGCCTTAGAGCAGTACTTC. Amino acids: CASGTGALEQYF.

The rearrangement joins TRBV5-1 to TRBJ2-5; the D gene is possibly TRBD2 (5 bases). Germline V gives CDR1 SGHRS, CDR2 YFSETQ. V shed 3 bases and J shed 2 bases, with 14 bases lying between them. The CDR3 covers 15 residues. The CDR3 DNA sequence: TGCGCCAGCAGCTCTAGCCTACCCCCACAAGAGACCCAGTACTTC. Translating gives CASSSSLPPQETQYF.

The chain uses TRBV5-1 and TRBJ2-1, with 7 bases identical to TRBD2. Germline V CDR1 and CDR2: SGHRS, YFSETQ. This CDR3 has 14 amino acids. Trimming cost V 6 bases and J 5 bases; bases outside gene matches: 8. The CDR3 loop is CASTGGSSHNEQFF. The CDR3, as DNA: TGCGCCAGCACGGGCGGGAGTAGTCACAATGAGCAGTTCTTC. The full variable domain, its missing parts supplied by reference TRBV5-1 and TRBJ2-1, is KAGVTQTPRYLIKTRGQQVTLSCSPISGHRSVSWYQQTPGQGLQFLFEYFSETQRNKGNFPGRFSGRQFSNSRSEMNVSTLELGDSALYLCASTGGSSHNEQFFGPGTRLTVL.

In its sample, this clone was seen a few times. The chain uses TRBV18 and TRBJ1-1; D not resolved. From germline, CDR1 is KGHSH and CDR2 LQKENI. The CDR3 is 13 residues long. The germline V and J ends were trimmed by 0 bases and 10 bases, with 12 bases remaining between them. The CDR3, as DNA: TGTGCCAGCTCACCACCCAGTTTCGCAGGAGCTTTCTTT. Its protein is CASSPPSFAGAFF. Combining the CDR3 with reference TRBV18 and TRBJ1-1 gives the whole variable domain NAGVMQNPRHLVRRRGQEARLRCSPMKGHSHVYWYRQLPEEGLKFMVYLQKENIIDESGMPKERFSAEFPKEGPSILRIQQVVRGDSAAYFCASSPPSFAGAFFGQGTRLTVV.

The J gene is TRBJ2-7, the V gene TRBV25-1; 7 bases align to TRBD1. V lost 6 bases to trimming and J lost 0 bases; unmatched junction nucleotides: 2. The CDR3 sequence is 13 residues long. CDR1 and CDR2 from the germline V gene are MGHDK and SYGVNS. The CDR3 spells CASRDRNSYEQYF. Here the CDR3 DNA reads TGTGCCAGCAGGGACAGGAACTCCTACGAGCAGTACTTC.

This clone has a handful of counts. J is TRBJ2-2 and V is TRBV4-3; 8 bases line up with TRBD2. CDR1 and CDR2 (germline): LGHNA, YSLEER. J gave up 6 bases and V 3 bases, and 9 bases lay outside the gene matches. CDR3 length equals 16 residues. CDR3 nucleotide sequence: TGCGCCAGCAGCCATCACACTAGCGGCTTACCCGGGGAGCTGTTTTTT. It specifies CASSHHTSGLPGELFF.

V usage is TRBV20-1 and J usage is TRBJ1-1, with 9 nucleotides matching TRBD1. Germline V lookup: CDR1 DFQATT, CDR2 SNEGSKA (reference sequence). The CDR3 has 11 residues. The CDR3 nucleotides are TGCAGGGGACAGGGTGGCCCTGAAGCTTTCTTT. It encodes CRGQGGPEAFF.

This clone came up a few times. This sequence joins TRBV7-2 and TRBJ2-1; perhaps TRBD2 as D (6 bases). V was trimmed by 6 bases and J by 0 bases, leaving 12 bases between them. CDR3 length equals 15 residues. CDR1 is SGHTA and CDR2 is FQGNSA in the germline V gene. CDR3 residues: CASSTGSGSYNEQFF. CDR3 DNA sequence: TGTGCCAGCAGTACCGGGAGTGGCTCCTACAATGAGCAGTTCTTC.

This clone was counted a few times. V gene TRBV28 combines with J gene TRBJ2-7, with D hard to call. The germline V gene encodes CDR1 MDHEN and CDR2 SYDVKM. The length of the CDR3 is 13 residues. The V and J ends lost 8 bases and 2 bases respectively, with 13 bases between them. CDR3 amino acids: CASLNWATYEQYF. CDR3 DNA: TGTGCCAGCTTAAACTGGGCGACCTACGAGCAGTACTTC.

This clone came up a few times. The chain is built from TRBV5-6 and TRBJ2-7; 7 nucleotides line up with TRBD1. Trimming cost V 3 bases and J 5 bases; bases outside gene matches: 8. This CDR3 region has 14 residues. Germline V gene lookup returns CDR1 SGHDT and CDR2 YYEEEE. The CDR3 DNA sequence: TGTGCCAGCAGCTGGAACAGGGGCTGGGACGAGCAGTACTTC. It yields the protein CASSWNRGWDEQYF.

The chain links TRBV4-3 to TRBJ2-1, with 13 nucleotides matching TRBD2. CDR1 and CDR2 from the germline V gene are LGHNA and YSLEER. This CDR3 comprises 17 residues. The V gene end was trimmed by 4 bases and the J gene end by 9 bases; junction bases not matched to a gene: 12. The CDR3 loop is CASSPTTGTSGIAEQFF. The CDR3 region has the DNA TGCGCCAGCAGCCCTACCACCGGGACTAGCGGGATTGCTGAGCAGTTCTTC.

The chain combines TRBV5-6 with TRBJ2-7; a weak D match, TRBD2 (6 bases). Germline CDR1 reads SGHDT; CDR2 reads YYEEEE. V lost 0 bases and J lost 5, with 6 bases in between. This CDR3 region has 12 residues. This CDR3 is CASSLGGDEQYF. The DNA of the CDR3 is TGTGCCAGCAGCTTGGGCGGGGACGAGCAGTACTTC. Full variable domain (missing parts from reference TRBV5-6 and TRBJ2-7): DAGVTQSPTHLIKTRGQQVTLRCSPKSGHDTVSWYQQALGQGPQFIFQYYEEEERQRGNFPDRFSGHQFPNYSSELNVNALLLGDSALYLCASSLGGDEQYFGPGTRLTVT.

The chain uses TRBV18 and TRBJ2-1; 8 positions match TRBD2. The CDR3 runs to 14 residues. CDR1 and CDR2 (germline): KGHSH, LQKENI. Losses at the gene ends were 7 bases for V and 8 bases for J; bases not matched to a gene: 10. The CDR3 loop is CASFKSGGYDEQFF. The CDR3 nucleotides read TGTGCCAGCTTTAAGTCGGGGGGGTACGATGAGCAGTTCTTC.

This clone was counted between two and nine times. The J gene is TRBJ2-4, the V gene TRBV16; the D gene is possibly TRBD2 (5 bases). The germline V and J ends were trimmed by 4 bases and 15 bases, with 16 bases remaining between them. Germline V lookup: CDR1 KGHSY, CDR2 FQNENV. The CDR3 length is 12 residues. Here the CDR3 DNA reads TGTGCCAGCAGCCCCCGGGGAGAAGATCCGTACTTC. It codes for CASSPRGEDPYF.

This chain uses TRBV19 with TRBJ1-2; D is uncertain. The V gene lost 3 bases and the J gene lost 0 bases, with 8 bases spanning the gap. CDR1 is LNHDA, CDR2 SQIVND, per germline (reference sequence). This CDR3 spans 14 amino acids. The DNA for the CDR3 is TGTGCCAGTAGTATTTCCTCAGCTAACTATGGCTACACCTTC. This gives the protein CASSISSANYGYTF.

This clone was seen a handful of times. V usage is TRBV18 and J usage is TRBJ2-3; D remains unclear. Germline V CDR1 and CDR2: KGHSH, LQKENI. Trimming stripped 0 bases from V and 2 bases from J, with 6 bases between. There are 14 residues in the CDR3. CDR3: CASSPPSNTDTQYF. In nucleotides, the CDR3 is TGTGCCAGCTCACCACCGTCAAACACAGATACGCAGTATTTT. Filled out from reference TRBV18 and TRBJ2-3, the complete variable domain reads NAGVMQNPRHLVRRRGQEARLRCSPMKGHSHVYWYRQLPEEGLKFMVYLQKENIIDESGMPKERFSAEFPKEGPSILRIQQVVRGDSAAYFCASSPPSNTDTQYFGPGTRLTVL.

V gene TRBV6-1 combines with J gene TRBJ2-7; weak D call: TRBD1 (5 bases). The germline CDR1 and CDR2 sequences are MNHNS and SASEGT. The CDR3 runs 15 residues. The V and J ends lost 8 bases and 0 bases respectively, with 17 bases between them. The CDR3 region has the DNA TGTGCCAGCTCTTGGGGCGGTACTAACTCCTACGAGCAGTACTTC. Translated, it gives CASSWGGTNSYEQYF.

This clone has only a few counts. The DNA of the CDR3 is TGCGCCAGCAGCCAGGGGACAGGTTCTCTCTCCTACAATGAGCAGTTCTTC. This encodes CASSQGTGSLSYNEQFF. The chain carries TRBV4-3 and TRBJ2-1; 8 bases match TRBD1. CDR1 and CDR2 from the germline V gene are LGHNA and YSLEER. J gave up 0 bases and V 3 bases, and 7 bases lay outside the gene matches. This CDR3 contains 17 residues.

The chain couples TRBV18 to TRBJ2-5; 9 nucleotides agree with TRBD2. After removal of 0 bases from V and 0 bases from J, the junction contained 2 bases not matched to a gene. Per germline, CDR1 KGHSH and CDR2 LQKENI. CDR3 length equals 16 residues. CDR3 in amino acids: CASSPPTSGDQETQYF. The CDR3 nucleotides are TGTGCCAGCTCACCACCGACTAGCGGAGACCAAGAGACCCAGTACTTC.

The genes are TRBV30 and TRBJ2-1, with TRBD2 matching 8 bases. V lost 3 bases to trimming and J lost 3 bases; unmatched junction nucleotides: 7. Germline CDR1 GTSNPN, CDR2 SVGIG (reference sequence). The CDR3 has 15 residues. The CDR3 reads CAWSLTSGYYNEQFF. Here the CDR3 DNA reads TGTGCCTGGAGCCTAACTAGCGGTTACTACAATGAGCAGTTCTTC.

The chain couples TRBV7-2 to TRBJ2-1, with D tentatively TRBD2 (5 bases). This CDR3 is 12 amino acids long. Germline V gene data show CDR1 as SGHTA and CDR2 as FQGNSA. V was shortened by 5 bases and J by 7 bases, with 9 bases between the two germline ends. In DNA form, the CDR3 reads TGTGCCAGCAGCCAATCGGGAAATGAGCAGTTCTTC. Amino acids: CASSQSGNEQFF. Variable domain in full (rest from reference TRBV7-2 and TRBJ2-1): GAGVSQSPSNKVTEKGKDVELRCDPISGHTALYWYRQSLGQGLEFLIYFQGNSAPDKSGLPSDRFSAERTGGSVSTLTIQRTQQEDSAVYLCASSQSGNEQFFGPGTRLTVL.

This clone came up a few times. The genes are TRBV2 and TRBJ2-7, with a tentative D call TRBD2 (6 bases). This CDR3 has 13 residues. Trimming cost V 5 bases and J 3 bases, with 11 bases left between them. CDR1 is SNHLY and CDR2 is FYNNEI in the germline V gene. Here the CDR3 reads CASSLGLDYEQYF. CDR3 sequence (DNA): TGTGCCAGCAGTCTGGGACTGGACTACGAGCAGTACTTC.

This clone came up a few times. The CDR3 nucleotides are TGTGCCAGCAGTAGACAGGGAAACGGCAGGGAGCAGTACTTC. Its translation is CASSRQGNGREQYF. The chain combines TRBV7-9 with TRBJ2-7; 7 positions agree with TRBD1. The V gene's germline CDR1 is SEHNR and CDR2 FQNEAQ (reference sequence). This CDR3 has 14 residues. V was pared by 6 bases and J by 7 bases, with 12 bases of the junction left unmatched.

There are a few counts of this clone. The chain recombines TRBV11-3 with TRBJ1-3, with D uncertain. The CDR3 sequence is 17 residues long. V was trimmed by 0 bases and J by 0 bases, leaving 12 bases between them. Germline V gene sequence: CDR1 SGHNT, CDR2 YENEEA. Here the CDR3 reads CASSLDGRPPSGNTIYF. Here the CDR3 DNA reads TGTGCCAGCAGCTTAGATGGGAGACCACCCTCTGGAAACACCATATATTTT.